The 32 T cell receptor beta chains presented below share a single source sample, sequenced in a study of beta chain features in type 1 diabetes. As every portion of the isolated RNA was reverse transcribed, the sequencing read expressed TCRB transcripts. Sequencing was performed with immunoSEQ multiplex PCR; in TCRdb, only in-frame clones are kept and a portion is missing. The sample carries about 350,000 clones, about 19% recorded once. The sample was naive CD4+ T cells from blood. Receptors were obtained from a woman aged 18-30 years in good health.

The rearrangement links TRBV4-1 to TRBJ2-5; a possible D gene is TRBD2 (6 bases). Germline V gene sequence: CDR1 MGHRA, CDR2 YSYEKL. This CDR3 contains 14 residues. V was pared by 1 base and J by 8 bases, with 14 bases between. CDR3 sequence reads: CASSQGISGLTQYF. The CDR3 DNA follows: TGCGCCAGCAGCCAAGGAATTAGCGGTCTTACCCAGTACTTC.

This clone appeared a few times. The chain combines TRBV7-2 with TRBJ2-7; 7 bases line up with TRBD2. The junction had 8 bases not matched to a gene; V was cut back by 5 bases and J by 7 bases. Germline V lookup: CDR1 SGHTA, CDR2 FQGNSA. The CDR3 contains 13 residues. The CDR3 here is CASSGVAGDEQYF. The CDR3 DNA sequence: TGTGCCAGCAGCGGTGTTGCGGGAGATGAGCAGTACTTC.

This chain joins TRBV4-1 and TRBJ2-5; D may be TRBD2 (7 bases). The V end was cut by 2 bases, the J end by 4 bases, with 14 bases between. CDR1 is MGHRA and CDR2 is YSYEKL in the germline V gene. This CDR3 has 15 residues. In nucleotides, the CDR3 is TGCGCCAGCAGCCAAATGGGGGGGCCAGTAGAGACCCAGTACTTC. Encoded protein: CASSQMGGPVETQYF.

This chain connects TRBV4-3 to TRBJ1-3; a weak D match, TRBD1 (6 bases). In germline, CDR1 is LGHNA, CDR2 YSLEER. This CDR3 region has 16 residues. V lost 3 bases and J 0 bases, leaving 12 bases between the germline ends. The DNA of the CDR3 is TGCGCCAGCAGCCAGATTATACAGGGCTCTGGAAACACCATATATTTT. Translated: CASSQIIQGSGNTIYF.

This chain connects TRBV5-4 to TRBJ2-4; 7 bases map to TRBD2. The CDR3 consists of 16 residues. V lost 0 bases to trimming and J lost 0 bases; unmatched junction nucleotides: 3. The V gene's germline CDR1 is SGHNT and CDR2 YYREEE (reference sequence). CDR3 sequence (DNA): TGTGCCAGCAGCTTGGGTAGCGGGCTAGCCAAAAACATTCAGTACTTC. Translation gives CASSLGSGLAKNIQYF.

J is TRBJ2-3 and V is TRBV7-9; a possible D gene is TRBD2 (6 bases). The length of the CDR3 is 15 residues. Germline values: CDR1 SEHNR, CDR2 FQNEAQ (reference sequence). The V gene lost 1 base and the J gene lost 0 bases, with 8 bases spanning the gap. The DNA for the CDR3 is TGTGCCAGCAGCTTAGTGGCGGGGAGCACAGATACGCAGTATTTT. The encoded protein is CASSLVAGSTDTQYF.

This clone was recorded a few times. The chain employs TRBV7-9 and TRBJ1-2, with TRBD1 identical over 8 bases. V lost 5 bases to trimming and J lost 4 bases; unmatched junction nucleotides: 6. Germline lookup yields CDR1 SEHNR and CDR2 FQNEAQ (reference sequence). The CDR3 spans 14 residues. The CDR3 DNA sequence: TGTGCCAGCAGCGACAGGGGTGGAAGCTATGGCTACACCTTC. Translated, it gives CASSDRGGSYGYTF.

This clone turned up a few times. V and J are TRBV4-2 and TRBJ2-7; 8 nucleotides agree with TRBD2. Per germline, CDR1 LGHNA and CDR2 YNFKEQ. This CDR3 comprises 17 residues. V shed 4 bases and J 5 bases; nucleotides not matched to a gene: 16. Here the CDR3 reads CASSPKRSAGEGDEQYF. CDR3 sequence (DNA): TGTGCCAGCAGCCCAAAAAGATCAGCGGGAGAGGGGGACGAGCAGTACTTC.

This rearrangement joins TRBV29-1 to TRBJ2-1; D not certain. The CDR3 has 13 residues. Germline CDR1 and CDR2: SQVTM and ANQGSEA. The CDR3 DNA follows: TGCAGTGCCATTCGACTCCTCGACGATGAGCAGTTCTTC. Its protein is CSAIRLLDDEQFF.

This clone turned up a few times. This rearrangement joins TRBV4-1 to TRBJ2-1; perhaps TRBD2 as D (6 bases). V was cut by 1 base and J by 0 bases, with 13 bases left in between. Germline-derived CDR1 and CDR2 are MGHRA and YSYEKL. This CDR3 is 17 amino acids long. Here the CDR3 reads CASSQANGRSSYNEQFF. As DNA, the CDR3 is TGCGCCAGCAGCCAAGCTAACGGGAGAAGCTCCTACAATGAGCAGTTCTTC.

This clone was detected only a few times. This rearrangement joins TRBV10-3 to TRBJ2-1; 8 bases align to TRBD2. V lost 6 bases, J lost 4 bases, and 5 bases stayed unmatched. The germline gives CDR1 ENHRY, CDR2 SYGVKD. This CDR3 comprises 14 residues. The CDR3 bases are TGTGCCATCAGGCCGGGACTAGGGTACAATGAGCAGTTCTTC. This codes for CAIRPGLGYNEQFF.

A few counts support this clone. V usage is TRBV14 and J usage is TRBJ2-5; D gene unclear. CDR3 size: 14 residues. Germline lookup yields CDR1 SGHDN and CDR2 FVKESK. Trimming cost V 2 bases and J 1 base, with 8 bases left between them. The CDR3 nucleotides read TGTGCCAGCAGCCAAAGAGTAATCCAAGAGACCCAGTACTTC. Translation gives CASSQRVIQETQYF.

This clone showed up just a few times. The rearrangement joins TRBV5-1 to TRBJ2-3; 11 nucleotides align to TRBD1. Trimming cost V 0 bases and J 6 bases; bases outside gene matches: 9. Per the germline V gene, CDR1 is SGHRS and CDR2 is YFSETQ. The CDR3 spans 17 residues. The CDR3 DNA follows: TGCGCCAGCAGCTTGGGCCCGTCCGGGACAGGGGGGGATACGCAGTATTTT. Amino acid sequence: CASSLGPSGTGGDTQYF.

The gene calls are TRBV18 and TRBJ1-3; 7 bases agree with TRBD1. Germline lookup yields CDR1 KGHSH and CDR2 LQKENI. Trimming cost V 4 bases and J 0 bases; bases outside gene matches: 3. The CDR3 contains 15 residues. The CDR3 spells CASSLGTVSGNTIYF. The CDR3 region has the DNA TGTGCCAGCTCACTCGGGACAGTCTCTGGAAACACCATATATTTT.

Only a few counts were recorded for this clone. Mismatch with germline at one junction end may stem from a read error. This rearrangement joins TRBV4-1 to TRBJ1-1; D is ambiguous. CDR1 and CDR2 from the germline V gene are MGHRA and YSYEKL. The CDR3 totals 14 residues. The CDR3 region is CASSLIPRNPEAFF. The DNA for the CDR3 is TGCGCCAGCAGCCTTATTCCCAGGAACCCTGAAGCTTTCTTT.

The DNA of the CDR3 is TGCGCCAGCAGCTTGGCAGGACAGGGGTTTGCCCAAGAGACCCAGTACTTC. Its translation is CASSLAGQGFAQETQYF. The chain is built from TRBV5-1 and TRBJ2-5, with TRBD1 matching over 9 bases. The CDR3 sequence is 17 residues long. The ends lost 0 bases at V and 1 base at J; junction bases unmatched: 7. Germline V CDR1 and CDR2: SGHRS, YFSETQ.

This clone was picked up a small number of times. The V call is TRBV6-5, the J call TRBJ1-2; 12 bases fit TRBD1. Germline-derived CDR1 and CDR2 are MNHEY and SVGAGI. V shed 4 bases, J shed 8 bases, and the junction held 8 bases outside the gene matches. The CDR3 sequence is 15 residues long. Here the CDR3 reads CASSWDRGRDGGYTF. The CDR3 DNA follows: TGTGCCAGCAGTTGGGACAGGGGGCGCGACGGAGGCTACACCTTC.

A few counts support this clone. The V and J genes are TRBV5-1 and TRBJ2-1; the D is unclear. This CDR3 contains 14 residues. Germline assignment: CDR1 SGHRS and CDR2 YFSETQ. With 0 bases removed from V and 5 bases from J, the gap between germline ends came to 9 bases. The CDR3: CASSLAAQDNEQFF. The CDR3 nucleotides read TGCGCCAGCAGCTTGGCCGCCCAGGACAATGAGCAGTTCTTC.

There are a few counts of this clone. The rearrangement uses TRBV4-1 and TRBJ1-5; the D gene is possibly TRBD1 (6 bases). The germline V gene has CDR1 MGHRA and CDR2 YSYEKL. Trimming took off 0 bases at V and 6 bases at J, with 15 bases between the two ends. The CDR3 has 16 residues. The CDR3 bases are TGCGCCAGCAGCCAAGATGGAGCCAGGGGCAGTCAGCCCCAGCATTTT. Its translation is CASSQDGARGSQPQHF.

This clone was seen ten or more times. Other nucleotide sequences from this sample produce the same CDR3. This chain links TRBV7-3 with TRBJ1-1, with D maybe TRBD1 (5 bases). CDR1 and CDR2 (germline): SGHTA, FQGTGA. With 2 bases removed from V and 1 base from J, the gap between germline ends came to 5 bases. This CDR3 region has 13 residues. In DNA, the CDR3 is TGTGCCAGCAGCTTACAGGGGAACACTGAAGCTTTCTTT. This gives the protein CASSLQGNTEAFF.

V and J are TRBV19 and TRBJ2-5; D uncertain. V lost 7 bases and J lost 2, with 5 bases in between. The CDR3 is 11 amino acids. The germline gives CDR1 LNHDA, CDR2 SQIVND (reference sequence). The CDR3, as DNA: TGTGCCAGTACCAATCAAGAGACCCAGTACTTC. This gives the protein CASTNQETQYF.

The CDR3 region has the DNA TGTGCCAGCAGCCTCCAAGGAGATACCTATGGCTACACCTTC. Amino acid sequence: CASSLQGDTYGYTF. The V gene is TRBV5-4, the J gene TRBJ1-2; D unresolved. The CDR3 runs 14 residues. The germline V gene has CDR1 SGHNT and CDR2 YYREEE (reference sequence). The ends were cut back, 4 bases at V and 4 bases at J, with 14 bases in the middle.

The CDR3 loop is CASSTSEQGTQYF. The CDR3 region has the DNA TGTGCCAGTAGTACCTCCGAACAGGGGACCCAGTACTTC. The chain has TRBV19 and TRBJ2-5, with D tentatively TRBD1 (6 bases). The length of the CDR3 is 13 residues. V lost 4 bases to trimming and J lost 7 bases, with 13 bases between them. Germline lookup yields CDR1 LNHDA and CDR2 SQIVND (reference sequence). Variable domain in full (rest from reference TRBV19 and TRBJ2-5): DGGITQSPKYLFRKEGQNVTLSCEQNLNHDAMYWYRQDPGQGLRLIYYSQIVNDFQKGDIAEGYSVSREKKESFPLTVTSAQKNPTAFYLCASSTSEQGTQYFGPGTRLLVL.

The rearrangement links TRBV6-6 to TRBJ2-5; TRBD2 aligns across 7 bases. The CDR3 covers 13 residues. CDR1 and CDR2 (germline): MNHNY, SVGAGI (reference sequence). The V segment lost 10 bases and the J segment 5 bases; nucleotides outside the gene matches: 10. The CDR3 is CAIGEGMGETQYF. Written as DNA, the CDR3 is TGTGCCATCGGGGAGGGGATGGGGGAGACCCAGTACTTC.

This rearrangement joins TRBV30 to TRBJ1-4, with D maybe TRBD1 (5 bases). The length of the CDR3 is 15 residues. Germline V gene sequence: CDR1 GTSNPN, CDR2 SVGIG (reference sequence). Trimming left V 2 bases short and J 2 bases short, with 12 bases between. CDR3 residues: CAWSRTGGTNEKLFF. CDR3 in DNA: TGTGCCTGGAGTCGTACAGGAGGGACTAATGAAAAACTGTTTTTT.

This rearrangement joins TRBV30 to TRBJ2-3; TRBD1 might be the D (5 bases). CDR1 and CDR2 (germline): GTSNPN, SVGIG (reference sequence). This CDR3 has 12 amino acids. Between the trimmed V and J ends, which lost 4 bases and 1 base, there was a span of 6 bases. The CDR3 is CAWTRGTDTQYF. The CDR3 bases are TGTGCCTGGACCAGGGGCACAGATACGCAGTATTTT.

V and J are TRBV30 and TRBJ2-1; possible D gene TRBD2, 5 bases. The germline gives CDR1 GTSNPN, CDR2 SVGIG (reference sequence). The CDR3 sequence is 13 residues long. V was clipped by 4 bases and J by 6 bases, with 13 bases between them. The CDR3 sequence is CAWTGGLGNEQFF. The CDR3 DNA reads as TGTGCCTGGACGGGCGGGTTGGGCAATGAGCAGTTCTTC.

This rearrangement joins TRBV5-4 to TRBJ2-6, with TRBD2 matching over 9 bases. CDR1 is SGHNT, CDR2 YYREEE, per germline (reference sequence). The length of the CDR3 is 18 residues. The J segment lost 0 bases and the V segment lost 4 bases, leaving 8 bases of the junction unmatched. Here the CDR3 DNA reads TGTGCCAGCAGCCGAGCGGGGGGAACGAGCTCTGGGGCCAACGTCCTGACTTTC. Translated, it gives CASSRAGGTSSGANVLTF. Full variable domain (outside the CDR3, taken from reference TRBV5-4 and TRBJ2-6): ETGVTQSPTHLIKTRGQQVTLRCSSQSGHNTVSWYQQALGQGPQFIFQYYREEENGRGNFPPRFSGLQFPNYSSELNVNALELDDSALYLCASSRAGGTSSGANVLTFGAGSRLTVL.

This clone was counted a few times. V usage is TRBV29-1 and J usage is TRBJ2-5; 8 nucleotides line up with TRBD1. The CDR3 has 16 amino acids. V lost 1 base, J lost 1 base, and 8 bases stayed unmatched. Germline CDR1 SQVTM, CDR2 ANQGSEA. Here the CDR3 DNA reads TGCAGCGTTGAAGTCCAGACCGGGACAGGCCAAGAGACCCAGTACTTC. It yields the protein CSVEVQTGTGQETQYF.

This rearrangement joins TRBV30 to TRBJ2-1; the match to TRBD2 covers 11 bases. Germline assignment: CDR1 GTSNPN and CDR2 SVGIG (reference sequence). Unmatched junction bases numbered 12, after V lost 6 bases and J lost 11 bases. This CDR3 is built from 14 residues. The CDR3 DNA sequence: TGTGCCTGTACTGGGACTAGCGGCTTGGGGCAGCAGTTCTTC. Translation: CACTGTSGLGQQFF.

The sample holds a few counts of this clone. V is TRBV2 and J is TRBJ1-2; 8 bases agree with TRBD1. J gave up 2 bases and V 10 bases, and 6 bases lay outside the gene matches. CDR3 length: 13 amino acids. Germline V gives CDR1 SNHLY, CDR2 FYNNEI. The CDR3 here is CATPTGANYGYTF. The CDR3 DNA follows: TGTGCCACTCCGACAGGGGCCAACTATGGCTACACCTTC.

The V gene is TRBV7-3, the J gene TRBJ2-2; possible D gene TRBD1, 6 bases. Trimming shortened V by 6 bases and J by 3 bases, and 11 bases separated the two germline ends. Per the germline V gene, CDR1 is SGHTA and CDR2 is FQGTGA. This CDR3 spans 14 amino acids. The CDR3 is CASSFHRDTGELFF. Here the CDR3 DNA reads TGTGCCAGCAGTTTCCACAGGGACACCGGGGAGCTGTTTTTT. Looking up the rest from reference TRBV7-3 and TRBJ2-2 gives the full variable domain: GAGVSQTPSNKVTEKGKYVELRCDPISGHTALYWYRQSLGQGPEFLIYFQGTGAADDSGLPNDRFFAVRPEGSVSTLKIQRTERGDSAVYLCASSFHRDTGELFFGEGSRLTVL.